This T cell receptor beta chain stems from a study of cytomegalovirus exposure and HLA in healthy donors. Use of 60 Vbeta and 13 Jbeta primers characterized the PCR. Assay used: immunoSEQ multiplex PCR; TCRdb lists only in-frame clones, some missing. In the table there are some 150,000 clones, roughly 65% of which are singletons. J was trimmed by 2 bases and V by 6 bases; bases with no gene match: 2. Per the germline V gene, CDR1 is ENHRY and CDR2 is SYGVKD. The CDR3 spans 15 residues. The sample taken for sequencing was PBMCs. The chain has TRBV10-3 and TRBJ2-7, with TRBD2 matching over 15 bases. This TCR derives from a man in his sixties in good health and CMV-seronegative. The CDR3 loop reads CAIRGTSGRTYEQYF. The CDR3, as DNA: TGTGCCATCAGGGGGACTAGCGGGAGGACCTACGAGCAGTACTTC.